The next 21 T cell receptor beta chains were all read from a single sample in a study of neurological immune-mediated disorders. MiXCR, applied by TCRdb to the 5' RACE reads, yields one record per CDR3 protein. Of roughly 65,000 distinct CDR3 sequences listed, more than 4.5% are singletons. The material sequenced was PBMCs. These receptor sequences come from a human donor with multiple sclerosis. The donor label of this sample is uncertain.

J is TRBJ2-1 and V is TRBV11-3; 12 bases map to TRBD1. This CDR3 region has 16 residues. Germline V lookup: CDR1 SGHNT, CDR2 YENEEA. Trimming removed 5 bases from V and 5 bases from J; junction bases left unmatched: 7. As DNA, the CDR3 is TGTGCCAGCAGCGGGCGGGACAGGGGGCATAACAATGAGCAGTTCTTC. Protein: CASSGRDRGHNNEQFF. Full variable domain (missing parts from reference TRBV11-3 and TRBJ2-1): EAGVVQSPRYKIIEKKQPVAFWCNPISGHNTLYWYLQNLGQGPELLIRYENEEAVDDSQLPKDRFSAERLKGVDSTLKIQPAELGDSAVYLCASSGRDRGHNNEQFFGPGTRLTVL.

Ten or more counts support this clonotype. This chain connects TRBV12-3 or TRBV12-4 to TRBJ2-1; D might be TRBD1 or TRBD2, each matching 6 bases. The CDR3 spans 13 residues. The V and J ends lost 8 bases and 8 bases respectively, with 16 bases between them. CDR3 region: CASRKQGGDEQFF. The CDR3 coding sequence is TGTGCCAGCCGCAAACAGGGCGGGGATGAGCAGTTCTTC.

The chain recombines TRBV2 with TRBJ2-5; D not resolved. The CDR3 sequence is 12 residues long. Germline V gene sequence: CDR1 SNHLY, CDR2 FYNNEI. V was trimmed by 4 bases and J by 4 bases, leaving 7 bases between them. DNA of the CDR3: TGTGCCAGCAGTGTAGGTCCAGAGACCCAGTACTTC. This sequence encodes CASSVGPETQYF.

This clonotype was detected many times. The chain has TRBV7-9 and TRBJ2-7; 9 positions match TRBD2. The germline gives CDR1 SEHNR, CDR2 FQNEAQ (reference sequence). V trimming: 2 bases; J trimming: 0 bases; junction bases outside the gene matches: 8. The length of the CDR3 is 17 residues. The CDR3 DNA reads as TGTGCCAGCAGCTTACGGGCTAGCGGGGTGAGCTCCTACGAGCAGTACTTC. This sequence encodes CASSLRASGVSSYEQYF.

This clonotype has at least ten counts. The CDR3 DNA follows: TGCAGCGTGGGGGGTGGCAGGACGCCCTACGAGCAGTACTTC. This translates into CSVGGGRTPYEQYF. The genes are TRBV29-1 and TRBJ2-7; TRBD2 is a possible D gene (6 bases). Trimming pared 6 bases from V and 2 bases from J, leaving 17 bases between. This CDR3 contains 14 residues. CDR1 and CDR2 (germline): SQVTM, ANQGSEA.

This clonotype was observed many times. The rearrangement links TRBV29-1 to TRBJ2-7; a weak D match, TRBD1 (5 bases). The germline CDR1 and CDR2 sequences are SQVTM and ANQGSEA. This CDR3 comprises 12 residues. Trimming left V 1 base short and J 5 bases short, with 9 bases between. The DNA for the CDR3 is TGCAGCGTTGAAGTTAGGGGAAACGAGCAGTACTTC. Its protein is CSVEVRGNEQYF.

This clonotype came up many times. The chain couples TRBV25-1 to TRBJ1-3, with D perhaps TRBD1 (6 bases). Germline CDR1 and CDR2: MGHDK and SYGVNS. The CDR3 has 13 amino acids. V was shortened by 9 bases and J by 4 bases, with 13 bases between the two germline ends. The CDR3 sequence: CASQKGGGNTIYF. CDR3 bases: TGTGCCAGTCAGAAGGGGGGAGGAAACACCATATATTTT.

This clonotype was seen many times. As DNA, the CDR3 is TGCAGTGCTGGCCCCGGAGGCTACGAGCAGTACTTC. Translated, it gives CSAGPGGYEQYF. This chain links TRBV20-1 with TRBJ2-7, with D possibly TRBD2 on 5 matching bases. The V end was cut by 5 bases, the J end by 3 bases, with 11 bases between. The CDR3 totals 12 residues. The germline V gene encodes CDR1 DFQATT and CDR2 SNEGSKA (reference sequence).

This clonotype was recorded at least ten times. The V call is TRBV6-5, the J call TRBJ2-7; TRBD1 matches at 10 bases. The CDR3 sequence is 19 residues long. Germline lookup yields CDR1 MNHEY and CDR2 SVGAGI. The J segment lost 6 bases and the V segment lost 0 bases, leaving 17 bases of the junction unmatched. In nucleotides, the CDR3 is TGTGCCAGCAGTTACTCAACCCTTACTGACAGGGGGCGTAGAAGCGAGCAGTACTTC. This sequence encodes CASSYSTLTDRGRRSEQYF.

In this sample, this clonotype turned up once. A read error may be the cause here, since a much bigger clone is one base away. The chain joins TRBV5-1 to TRBJ2-1; possible D gene TRBD1, 6 bases. The CDR3 extends over 14 amino acids. In germline, CDR1 is SGHRS, CDR2 YFSETQ. The CDR3 is CVSSEDSQYNEQFF. CDR3 nucleotide sequence: TGCGTCAGCAGCGAGGACAGCCAATACAATGAGCAGTTCTTC.

In its sample, this clonotype was seen many times. The CDR3 loop is CASSLAEWRGDYGYTF. The CDR3 region has the DNA TGTGCCAGCAGCTTGGCCGAATGGAGGGGCGACTATGGCTACACCTTC. This rearrangement joins TRBV5-5 to TRBJ1-2; tentatively, D is TRBD1 (5 bases). The germline V gene encodes CDR1 SGHKS and CDR2 YYEKEE (reference sequence). CDR3 size: 16 residues. V was shortened by 0 bases and J by 3 bases, with 15 bases between the two germline ends.

This clonotype was counted many times. The chain's CDR3 is CASSSARSGNTIYF. Here the CDR3 DNA reads TGTGCCAGCAGCTCTGCGCGCTCTGGAAACACCATATATTTT. The chain combines TRBV13 with TRBJ1-3, with D unresolved. V lost 4 bases to trimming and J lost 0 bases, with 7 bases between them. CDR3 length: 14 residues. Germline V gene lookup returns CDR1 PRHDT and CDR2 FYEKMQ (reference sequence).

This clonotype was counted ten times or more. The rearrangement joins TRBV5-1 to TRBJ2-5; TRBD2 matches 13 bases. Germline CDR1 SGHRS, CDR2 YFSETQ. The CDR3 length is 17 residues. Losses at the gene ends were 4 bases for V and 1 base for J; bases not matched to a gene: 7. The chain's CDR3 is CASSPLLAGGSQETQYF. Written as DNA, the CDR3 is TGCGCCAGCAGCCCACTACTAGCGGGGGGGTCCCAAGAGACCCAGTACTTC.

This clonotype showed up many times. The chain recombines TRBV3-1 with TRBJ1-1, with D uncertain. The germline V gene encodes CDR1 LGHDT and CDR2 YNNKEL (reference sequence). The germline V and J ends were trimmed by 4 bases and 3 bases, with 9 bases remaining between them. There are 13 residues in the CDR3. CDR3 amino acids: CASSLTRHTEAFF. Written as DNA, the CDR3 is TGTGCCAGCAGCCTTACACGGCACACTGAAGCTTTCTTT.

This clonotype was detected ten times or more. The chain joins TRBV5-1 to TRBJ1-6; TRBD1 matches 7 bases. V gave up 4 bases and J gave up 7 bases; unmatched junction bases: 2. Germline CDR1 is SGHRS and CDR2 is YFSETQ. This CDR3 is 13 amino acids long. CDR3: CASSPDRNSPLHF. For the CDR3, the DNA is TGCGCCAGCAGCCCGGACAGGAATTCACCCCTCCACTTT.

This clonotype occurred many times. V usage is TRBV4-1 and J usage is TRBJ2-7; D gene uncertain. The length of the CDR3 is 15 residues. V lost 1 base and J lost 3, with 13 bases in between. Germline lookup yields CDR1 MGHRA and CDR2 YSYEKL. The CDR3 DNA is TGCGCCAGCAGCCAAGTCCCAGGCCCTCTCTACGAGCAGTACTTC. Its translation is CASSQVPGPLYEQYF.

The table lists this clonotype with many counts. The rearrangement uses TRBV20-1 and TRBJ2-1; 8 nucleotides match TRBD2. CDR1 is DFQATT, CDR2 SNEGSKA, per germline (reference sequence). The length of the CDR3 is 13 residues. V was pared by 5 bases and J by 8 bases, with 8 bases of the junction left unmatched. As DNA, the CDR3 is TGCAGTGCTGCCGGGACTAGTGCCTATGAGCAGTTCTTC. It yields the protein CSAAGTSAYEQFF.

This clonotype showed up many times. The V call is TRBV29-1, the J call TRBJ1-1, with D maybe TRBD1 (6 bases). This CDR3 has 11 residues. The ends were cut back, 8 bases at V and 5 bases at J, with 12 bases in the middle. Germline V gives CDR1 SQVTM, CDR2 ANQGSEA. DNA for the CDR3: TGCAGCCAAGGGACACCTACTGAAGCTTTCTTT. It codes for CSQGTPTEAFF.

The chain carries TRBV7-2 and TRBJ2-3; 10 bases fit TRBD2. The CDR3 covers 16 residues. Germline assignment: CDR1 SGHTA and CDR2 FQGNSA. V was pared by 2 bases and J by 1 base, with 3 bases of the junction left unmatched. This CDR3 is CASSLLAGVGTDTQYF. In DNA form, the CDR3 reads TGTGCCAGCAGCTTACTAGCGGGAGTGGGCACAGATACGCAGTATTTT.

This clonotype was found many times. The CDR3 spells CSGSTGSDYGYTF. CDR3 DNA sequence: TGCAGCGGGTCCACAGGGTCAGACTATGGCTACACCTTC. The J gene is TRBJ1-2, the V gene TRBV29-1, with D possibly matching TRBD1 (6 bases). V lost 7 bases to trimming and J lost 3 bases, with 15 bases between them. Germline loops: CDR1 SQVTM, CDR2 ANQGSEA. This CDR3 has 13 amino acids.

This clonotype was recorded many times. The gene calls are TRBV10-3 and TRBJ2-7; 7 nucleotides agree with TRBD1. CDR3 length: 15 amino acids. Looked up from germline, CDR1 is ENHRY and CDR2 is SYGVKD. The trim removed 6 bases at V and 0 bases at J, leaving 8 bases unmatched. The CDR3 sequence: CAIRRWTGLSYEQYF. Here the CDR3 DNA reads TGTGCCATCAGGAGGTGGACAGGCCTCTCCTACGAGCAGTACTTC.